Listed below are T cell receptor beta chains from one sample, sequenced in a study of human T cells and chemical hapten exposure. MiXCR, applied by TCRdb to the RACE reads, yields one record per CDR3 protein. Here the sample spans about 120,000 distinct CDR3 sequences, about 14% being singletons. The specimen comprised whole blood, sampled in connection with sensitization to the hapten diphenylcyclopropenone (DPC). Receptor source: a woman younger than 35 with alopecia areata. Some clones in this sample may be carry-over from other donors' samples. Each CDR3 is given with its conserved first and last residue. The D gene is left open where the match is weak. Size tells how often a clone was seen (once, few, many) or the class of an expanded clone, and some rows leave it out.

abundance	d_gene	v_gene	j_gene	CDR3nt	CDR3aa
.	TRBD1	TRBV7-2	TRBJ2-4	TGTGCCAGCAGCTTAGACAGGGGGGAAAACATTCAGTACTTC	CASSLDRGENIQYF
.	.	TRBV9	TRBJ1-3	TGTGCCAGCAGCGTAGTGGGAGGGCCGAAACCTGGAAACACCATATATTTT	CASSVVGGPKPGNTIYF
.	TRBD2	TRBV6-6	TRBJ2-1	TGTGCCAGCAGTTCCCTAGCGGGGGGGAACAATGAGCAGTTCTTC	CASSSLAGGNNEQFF
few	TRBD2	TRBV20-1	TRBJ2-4	TGCAGTGCTAGCCGGCTAGCGGGGCCTAAGGTCAAAAACATTCAGTACTTC	CSASRLAGPKVKNIQYF
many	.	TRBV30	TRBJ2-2	TGTGCCTGGAGTCAGGGGTCGAACACCGGGGAGCTGTTTTTT	CAWSQGSNTGELFF
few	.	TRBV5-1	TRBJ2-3	TGCGCCAGCGGAGGAGGGGGCACAGATACGCAGTATTTT	CASGGGGTDTQYF
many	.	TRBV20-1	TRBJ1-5	TGCAGTGCTAGAGTTGGGGTCCAGCCCCAGCATTTT	CSARVGVQPQHF
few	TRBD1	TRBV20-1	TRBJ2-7	TGCAGTGCTAGAGCGTCCGGGACAGGGACCTACGAGCAGTACTTC	CSARASGTGTYEQYF
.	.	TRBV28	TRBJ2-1	TGTGCCAGCAGCCTAAACAACAGGGTGAAAGAGCAGTTCTTC	CASSLNNRVKEQFF
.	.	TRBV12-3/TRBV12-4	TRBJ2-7	TGTGCCAGCAGGGGGCAGTCCTACGAGCAGTACTTC	CASRGQSYEQYF
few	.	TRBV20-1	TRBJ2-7	TGCAGTGCTACCCGGGAAAGCGCAGGTTACGAGCAGTACTTC	CSATRESAGYEQYF
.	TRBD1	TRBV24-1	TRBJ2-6	TGTGCCACCAGTGATCCGCGGGGGACAGGGACTTCTGGGGCCAACGTCCTGACTTTC	CATSDPRGTGTSGANVLTF
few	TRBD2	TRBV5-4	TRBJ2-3	TGTGCCAGCGGGGGGGGCACAGATACGCAGTATTTT	CASGGGTDTQYF
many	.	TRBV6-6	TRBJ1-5	TGTGCCAGCACCTTTCTGGGCGGAAATAGCAATCAGCCCCAGCATTTT	CASTFLGGNSNQPQHF
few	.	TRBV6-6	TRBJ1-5	TGTGCCAGCGAACGACAGGAAGATCAGCCCCAGCATTTT	CASERQEDQPQHF
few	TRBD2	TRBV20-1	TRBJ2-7	TGCAGTGCTAGAGATTGGGGTGTAGCGGGGGGCTTCTCCTACGAGCAGTACTTC	CSARDWGVAGGFSYEQYF
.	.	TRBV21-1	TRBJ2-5	TGTGCCAGCACCATTCTAGCGCCAGGGGCTTGTTATCAAGAGACCCAGTACTTC	CASTILAPGACYQETQYF
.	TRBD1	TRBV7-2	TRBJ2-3	TGTGCCAGCAGAAGTATCAGGGGGCTCACAGATACGCAGTATTTT	CASRSIRGLTDTQYF
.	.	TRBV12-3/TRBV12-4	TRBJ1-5	TGTGCCAGCAGCACAGTCGGTTTTAGCAATCAGCCCCAGCATTTT	CASSTVGFSNQPQHF
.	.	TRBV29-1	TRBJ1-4	TGCAGCGTTGGGGACGCCGGGCACGAAAAACTGTTTTTT	CSVGDAGHEKLFF
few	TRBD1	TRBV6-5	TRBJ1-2	TGTGCCAGCTGCCGGGACAGCTATGGCTACACCTTC	CASCRDSYGYTF
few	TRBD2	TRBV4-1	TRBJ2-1	TGCGCCAGCAGCCAACCCCTAGCGGGGGTATTATCTGAGCAGTTCTTC	CASSQPLAGVLSEQFF
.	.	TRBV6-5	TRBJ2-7	TGTGCCAGCAGAAGGTCCCGTTTTTACGAGCAGTACTTC	CASRRSRFYEQYF
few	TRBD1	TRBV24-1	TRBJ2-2	TGTGCCACCAGGGGGACAGGAGATTTGTACGGGGAGCTGTTTTTT	CATRGTGDLYGELFF
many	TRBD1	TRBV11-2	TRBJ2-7	TGTGCCAGCAGCCTATCGCAGGACAGGGGGAAGGCCTTC	CASSLSQDRGKAF
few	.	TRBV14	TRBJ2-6	TGTGCCAGCAGCCAAGGGGCACCCCTTAGCGGGGCCAACGTCCTGACTTTC	CASSQGAPLSGANVLTF
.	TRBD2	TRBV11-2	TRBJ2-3	TGTGTCAGCAGCGGATTGAGCGGGGGAGGCCACACAGATACGCAGTATTTT	CVSSGLSGGGHTDTQYF
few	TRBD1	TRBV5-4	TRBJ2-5	TGTGCCAGCAGTAACAGGGGGCAAGAGACCCAGTACTTC	CASSNRGQETQYF
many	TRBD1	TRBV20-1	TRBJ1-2	TGCAGTGCCTGGACAGGAAACTATGGCTACACCTTC	CSAWTGNYGYTF
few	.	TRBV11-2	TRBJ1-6	TGTGCCAGCAGCCCGGAGAGTGGTTATTCACCCCTCCACTTT	CASSPESGYSPLHF
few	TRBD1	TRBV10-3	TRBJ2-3	TGTGCCAGTTTGACAGGGCCGAAAGATACGCAGTATTTT	CASLTGPKDTQYF
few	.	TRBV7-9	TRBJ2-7	TGTGCCAGCAGCCGGAGGGACATACAAGTGAAATACGAGCAGTACTTC	CASSRRDIQVKYEQYF
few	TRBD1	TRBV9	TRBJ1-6	TGTGCCAGCAGCGTAGAAGGACAGGCCAATTCACCCCTCCACTTT	CASSVEGQANSPLHF
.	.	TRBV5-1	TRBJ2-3	TGCGCCAGCAGCCTGGTGGGCCCAGACCTAGATACGCAGTATTTT	CASSLVGPDLDTQYF
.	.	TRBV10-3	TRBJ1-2	TGTGCCATCAAGGACAGCCTTAACTATGGCTACACCTTC	CAIKDSLNYGYTF
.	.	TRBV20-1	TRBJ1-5	TGCAGTGCTAGCGGGGTCCAGCCCCAGCATTTT	CSASGVQPQHF
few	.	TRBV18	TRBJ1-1	TGTGCCAGCTCACCACCCCCTGGGGGGGCGGACACTGAAGCTTTCTTT	CASSPPPGGADTEAFF
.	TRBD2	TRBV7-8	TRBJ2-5	TGTGCCAGCAGCCATATGCCAGCGGGGGGCCAAGAGACCCAGTACTTC	CASSHMPAGGQETQYF
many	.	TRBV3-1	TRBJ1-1	TGTGCCAGCAGCCAAGATTTGGGCCGTGAAGCTTTCTTT	CASSQDLGREAFF
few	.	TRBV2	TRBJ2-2	TGTGCCAGCAGCGCCGGGACACCGAACACCGGGGAGCTGTTTTTT	CASSAGTPNTGELFF
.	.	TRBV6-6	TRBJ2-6	TGTGCCAGCAGTTACACCCGGACCGGGGGATACTCTGGGGCCAACGTCCTGACTTTC	CASSYTRTGGYSGANVLTF
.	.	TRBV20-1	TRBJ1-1	TGCAGTGCTAGGGCCGGGATTGAAGCTTTCTTT	CSARAGIEAFF
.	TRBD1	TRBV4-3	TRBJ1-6	TGCGCCAGCAGCCAAGCCGGGACAGAAAATTCACCCCTCCACTTT	CASSQAGTENSPLHF
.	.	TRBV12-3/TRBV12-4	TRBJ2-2	TGTGCCAGCAGGAGTTCGCTAGTCTCTCCCGTTGAGCTGTTTTTT	CASRSSLVSPVELFF
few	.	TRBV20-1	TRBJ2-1	TGCAGTGCTAGAGATCCCCCCAACGGCTATCAGTTCTTC	CSARDPPNGYQFF
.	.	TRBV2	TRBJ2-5	TGTGCCAGCAGAGGTAGTGAGACCCAGTACTTC	CASRGSETQYF
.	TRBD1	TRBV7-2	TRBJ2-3	TGTGCCAGCAGCCGCCAGTCCGGGACAGGGGTAGATACGCAGTATTTT	CASSRQSGTGVDTQYF
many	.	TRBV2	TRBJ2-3	TGTGCCAGCAGTGATCTAAGGGCCCAAACGGGCACAGATACGCAGTATTTT	CASSDLRAQTGTDTQYF
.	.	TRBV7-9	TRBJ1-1	TGTGCCAGCAGCTTATCATCGGGGGACACTGAAGCTTTCTTT	CASSLSSGDTEAFF
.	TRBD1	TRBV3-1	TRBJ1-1	TGTGCCAGCAGAAACAGGGGCCAGACTGAAGCTTTCTTT	CASRNRGQTEAFF
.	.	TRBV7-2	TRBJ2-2	TGTGCCAGCAGCTTGGGGAATTTCGGGTCCGGGGAGCTGTTTTTT	CASSLGNFGSGELFF
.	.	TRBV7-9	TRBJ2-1	TGTGCCAGCAGCGAGACTAGTCATGAGCAGTTCTTC	CASSETSHEQFF
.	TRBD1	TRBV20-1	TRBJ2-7	TGCAGTGCTGGGACAGGGGGCCACGAGCAGTACTTC	CSAGTGGHEQYF
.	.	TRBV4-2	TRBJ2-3	TGTGCCAGCAGCCAAGATTCGGACTTAGGGATACTCGATACGCAGTATTTT	CASSQDSDLGILDTQYF
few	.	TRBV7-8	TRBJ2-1	TGTGCCAACAGCAACTCTAGGCTAGTCTACAATGAGCAGTTCTTC	CANSNSRLVYNEQFF